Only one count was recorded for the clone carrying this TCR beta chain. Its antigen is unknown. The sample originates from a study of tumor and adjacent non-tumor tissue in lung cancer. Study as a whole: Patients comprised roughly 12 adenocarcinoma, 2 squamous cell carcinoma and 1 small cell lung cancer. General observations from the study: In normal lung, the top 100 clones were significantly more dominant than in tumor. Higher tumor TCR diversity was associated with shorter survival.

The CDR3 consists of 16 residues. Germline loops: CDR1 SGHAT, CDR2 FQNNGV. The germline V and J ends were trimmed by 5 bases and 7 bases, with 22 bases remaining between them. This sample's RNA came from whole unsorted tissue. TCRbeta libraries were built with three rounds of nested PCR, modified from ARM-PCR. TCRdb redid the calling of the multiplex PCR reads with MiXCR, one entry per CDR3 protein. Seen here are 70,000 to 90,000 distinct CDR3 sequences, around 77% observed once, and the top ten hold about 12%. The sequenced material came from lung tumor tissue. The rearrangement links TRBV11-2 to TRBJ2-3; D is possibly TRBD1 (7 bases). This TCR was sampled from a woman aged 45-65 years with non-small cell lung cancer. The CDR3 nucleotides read TGTGCCAGCAGCCCCGCGGGACAGCTCCATAGGTATACGCAGTATTTT. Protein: CASSPAGQLHRYTQYF.